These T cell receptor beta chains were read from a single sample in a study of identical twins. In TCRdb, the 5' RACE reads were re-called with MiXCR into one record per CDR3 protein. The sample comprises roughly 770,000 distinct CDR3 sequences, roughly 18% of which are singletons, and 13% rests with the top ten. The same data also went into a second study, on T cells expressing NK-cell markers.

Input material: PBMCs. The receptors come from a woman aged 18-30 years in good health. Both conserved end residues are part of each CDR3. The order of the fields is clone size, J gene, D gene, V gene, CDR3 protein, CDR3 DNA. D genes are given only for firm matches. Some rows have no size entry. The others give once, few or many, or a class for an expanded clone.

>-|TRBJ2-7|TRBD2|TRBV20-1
CSASRASGTTSGEQYF
TGCAGTGCTAGTAGGGCTAGCGGAACCACTTCTGGAGAGCAGTACTTC
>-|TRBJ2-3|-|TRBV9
CASSVGERVQYF
TGTGCCAGCAGCGTCGGCGAGCGAGTGCAGTATTTT
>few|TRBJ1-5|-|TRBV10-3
CAITPGGNQPQHF
TGTGCCATCACTCCAGGGGGCAATCAGCCCCAGCATTTT
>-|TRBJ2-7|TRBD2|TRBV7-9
CASSSPRGSGGTYEQYF
TGTGCCAGCAGCTCCCCTCGGGGTAGCGGGGGGACCTACGAGCAGTACTTC
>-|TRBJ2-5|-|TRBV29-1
CSVDQETQYF
TGCAGTGTAGACCAAGAGACCCAGTACTTC
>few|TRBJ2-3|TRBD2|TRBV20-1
CSARTRGEGTQYF
TGCAGTGCTCGGACTAGAGGGGAGGGGACGCAGTATTTT
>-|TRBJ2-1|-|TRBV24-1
CATSDPLGDEQFF
TGTGCCACCAGTGACCCCTTGGGGGATGAGCAGTTCTTC
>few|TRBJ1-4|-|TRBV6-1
CASSPSTNEKLFF
TGTGCCAGCAGTCCCTCAACTAATGAAAAACTGTTTTTT
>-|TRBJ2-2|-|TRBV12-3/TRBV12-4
CASKTGANTGELFF
TGTGCCAGCAAAACAGGCGCGAACACCGGGGAGCTGTTTTTT
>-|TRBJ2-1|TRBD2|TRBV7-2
CASSSSGGASYNEQFF
TGTGCCAGCAGCTCTAGCGGGGGGGCGTCCTACAATGAGCAGTTCTTC
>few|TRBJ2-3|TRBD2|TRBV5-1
CASSLAGTSGSGGTDTQYF
TGCGCCAGCAGCTTGGCCGGGACTAGCGGGAGTGGCGGCACAGATACGCAGTATTTT
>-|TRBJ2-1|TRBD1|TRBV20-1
CSANTGQSSYNEQFF
TGCAGTGCCAATACGGGACAGAGCTCCTACAATGAGCAGTTCTTC
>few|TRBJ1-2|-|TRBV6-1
CASRFRDHGYTF
TGTGCCAGCAGGTTTAGGGATCATGGCTACACCTTC
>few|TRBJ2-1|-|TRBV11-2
CASSNPRVREYPYDEQFF
TGTGCCAGCAGCAACCCTCGTGTCCGGGAGTACCCATACGATGAGCAGTTCTTC
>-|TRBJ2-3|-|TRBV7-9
CASSPRDSAVPYF
TGTGCCAGCAGCCCCCGGGACTCTGCGGTTCCGTATTTT
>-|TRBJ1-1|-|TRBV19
CATCTGTSEAFF
TGTGCCACCTGCACGGGGACGTCCGAAGCTTTCTTT
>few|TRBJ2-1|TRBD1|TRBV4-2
CASSRLTPGQGNDEQFF
TGTGCCAGCAGCCGGTTGACCCCGGGACAGGGCAACGATGAGCAGTTCTTC
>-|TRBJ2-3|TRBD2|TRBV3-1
CASSPRGASTDTQYF
TGTGCCAGCAGCCCGCGGGGGGCGAGCACAGATACGCAGTATTTT
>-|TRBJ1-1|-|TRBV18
CASSSHEQGEAFF
TGTGCCAGCTCCTCACACGAACAGGGAGAGGCTTTCTTT
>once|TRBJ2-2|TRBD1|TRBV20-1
CSAPDRGKTGELFF
TGCAGTGCTCCCGACAGGGGGAAAACCGGGGAGCTGTTTTTT
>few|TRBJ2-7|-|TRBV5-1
CASSLQGATDEQYF
TGCGCCAGCAGCTTACAGGGAGCGACGGACGAGCAGTACTTC
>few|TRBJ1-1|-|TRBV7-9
CASSGVGGGSTEAFF
TGTGCCAGCAGCGGAGTAGGAGGGGGTAGCACTGAAGCTTTCTTT
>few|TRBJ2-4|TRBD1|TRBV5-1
CASSLDRDIQYF
TGCGCCAGCAGTTTGGACAGGGACATTCAGTACTTC
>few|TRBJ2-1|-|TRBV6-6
CASGQYRANEQFF
TGTGCCAGCGGACAGTACAGGGCCAATGAGCAGTTCTTC
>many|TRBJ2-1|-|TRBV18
CASSPRVDEQFF
TGTGCCAGCTCACCGAGGGTAGATGAGCAGTTCTTC
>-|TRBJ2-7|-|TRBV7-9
CASSPGTAGEQYF
TGTGCCAGCAGCCCTGGGACAGCGGGCGAGCAGTACTTC
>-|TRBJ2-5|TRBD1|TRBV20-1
CSAESRDRGWGTQYF
TGCAGTGCTGAATCCCGGGACAGGGGGTGGGGGACCCAGTACTTC
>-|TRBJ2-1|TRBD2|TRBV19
CASSMAAGGPRYNEQFF
TGTGCCAGTAGTATGGCAGCGGGGGGGCCAAGGTACAATGAGCAGTTCTTC
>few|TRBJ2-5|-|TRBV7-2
CASSLGVWESDETQYF
TGTGCCAGCAGCTTAGGGGTGTGGGAGTCGGATGAGACCCAGTACTTC
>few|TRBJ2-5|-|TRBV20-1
CSATNPRVAEETQYF
TGCAGTGCTACCAATCCGAGGGTGGCGGAGGAGACCCAGTACTTC
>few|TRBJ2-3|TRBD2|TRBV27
CASSLLVSGDTDTQYF
TGTGCCAGCAGTTTATTGGTTAGCGGGGACACAGATACGCAGTATTTT
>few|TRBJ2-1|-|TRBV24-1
CATSDFRENEQFF
TGTGCCACCAGTGATTTCCGCGAGAATGAGCAGTTCTTC
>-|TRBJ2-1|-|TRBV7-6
CASSLRGTSREQFF
TGTGCCAGCAGCTTACGGGGTACTAGCCGTGAGCAGTTCTTC
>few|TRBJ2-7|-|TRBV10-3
CATNDPGQSYEQYF
TGTGCCACGAATGACCCCGGCCAGTCCTACGAGCAGTACTTC
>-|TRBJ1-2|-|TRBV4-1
CASSQDNRDYGYTF
TGCGCCAGCAGCCAAGATAACCGGGACTATGGCTACACCTTC
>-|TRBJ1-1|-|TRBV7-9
CASSPPGRGGTEAFF
TGTGCCAGCAGCCCCCCTGGCAGGGGAGGCACTGAAGCTTTCTTT
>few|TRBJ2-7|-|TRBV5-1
CASSSEKYEQYF
TGCGCCAGCAGCTCGGAAAAGTACGAGCAGTACTTC
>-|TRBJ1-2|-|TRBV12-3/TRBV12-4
CASRGRGYGYTF
TGTGCCAGCAGGGGGCGCGGCTATGGCTACACCTTC
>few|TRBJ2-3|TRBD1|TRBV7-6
CASSSDRGRTDTQYF
TGTGCCAGCAGCTCGGACAGGGGGCGCACAGATACGCAGTATTTT
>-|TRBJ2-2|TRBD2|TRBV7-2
CASSRGTSRTGELFF
TGTGCCAGCAGTCGCGGGACTAGCCGGACCGGGGAGCTGTTTTTT
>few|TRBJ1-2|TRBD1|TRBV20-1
CSAPPLGQDYGYTF
TGCAGTGCTCCGCCCCTGGGACAGGACTATGGCTACACCTTC
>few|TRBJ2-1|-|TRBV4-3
CASSQELNSNNEQFF
TGCGCCAGCAGCCAAGAATTAAACTCGAACAATGAGCAGTTCTTC
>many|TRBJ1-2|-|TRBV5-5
CASSLTPNYGYTF
TGTGCCAGCAGCTTGACCCCTAACTATGGCTACACCTTC
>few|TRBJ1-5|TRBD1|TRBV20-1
CSIPGQGASQPQHF
TGCAGCATCCCGGGACAGGGGGCGAGTCAGCCCCAGCATTTT
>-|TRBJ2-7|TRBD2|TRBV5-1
CASSPKTSGISYEQYF
TGCGCCAGCAGCCCGAAGACTAGCGGAATCTCCTACGAGCAGTACTTC
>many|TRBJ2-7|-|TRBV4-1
CASSQDSSYEQYF
TGCGCCAGCAGCCAAGACTCCTCCTACGAGCAGTACTTC
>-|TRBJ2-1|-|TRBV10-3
CAIARSAQDNEQFF
TGTGCCATCGCGAGGTCGGCTCAGGACAATGAGCAGTTCTTC
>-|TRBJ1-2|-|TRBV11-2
CASRQLNPSDPGYTF
TGTGCCAGCCGACAATTGAACCCCTCGGATCCTGGCTACACCTTC
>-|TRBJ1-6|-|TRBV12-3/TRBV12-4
CASSFSGSGVSLHF
TGTGCCAGCAGTTTTTCCGGTTCAGGGGTATCCCTCCACTTT
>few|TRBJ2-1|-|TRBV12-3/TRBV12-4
CASRAHDRSYNEQFF
TGTGCCAGCAGAGCACACGACAGGAGTTACAATGAGCAGTTCTTC
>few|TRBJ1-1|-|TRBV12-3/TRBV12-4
CASSRGGVRITEAFF
TGTGCCAGCAGCCGTGGTGGGGTGAGGATCACTGAAGCTTTCTTT
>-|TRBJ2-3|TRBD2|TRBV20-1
CSTNSGAYTDTQYF
TGCAGTACCAATAGCGGGGCTTACACAGATACGCAGTATTTT
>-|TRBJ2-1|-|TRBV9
CASSVALGVLRDEQFF
TGTGCCAGCAGCGTAGCTCTCGGGGTTCTCAGAGATGAGCAGTTCTTC